This TCR beta chain was sequenced for a study of OX40 agonist ivuxolimab in advanced cancers. Study in general: Clinicians treated patients with ivuxolimab, an agonistic anti-OX40 (CD134) antibody. Previous treatment with anti-PD-1, anti-PD-L1 or anti-CTLA-4 therapy was allowed; about 44% had received some. Study-wide points: At 0.1 to 3.0 mg/kg, CD4+ and CD8+ blood T cells expanded clonally by week 6. CD8+ T cells showed, on average, more clonal expansion than CD4+ cells.

Comments on this clone: What it binds is not known.

Germline CDR1 is SGHTS and CDR2 is YDEGEE. V was clipped by 4 bases and J by 4 bases, with 15 bases between them. There are 15 residues in the CDR3. TCRdb's table, derived via immunoSEQ multiplex PCR, lists solely in-frame clones and lacks some. The table includes tens of thousands of clones, about 91% detected once. The rearrangement uses TRBV5-8 and TRBJ1-5; possibly TRBD1 for D (6 bases). The sequence came from an adult with an advanced solid tumor such as melanoma, head and neck, liver or kidney cancer. The source material was CD4+ or CD8+ T cells sorted from blood, sampled in a trial of the OX40 agonist ivuxolimab. CDR3 in DNA: TGTGCCAGCAGCCGTACAGGGATTGGGAATCAGCCCCAGCATTTT. Its protein is CASSRTGIGNQPQHF.